This passage covers 24 T cell receptor beta chains from one sample sequenced in a study of blood T cell repertoires in COVID-19. The method was immunoSEQ multiplex PCR; TCRdb's version includes in-frame clones alone and lacks a portion of them. Of about 490,000 clones listed, 80% to 90% are singletons. Sequencing was carried out using peripheral blood. Receptor source: a human donor in a cohort sampled during active COVID-19.

The gene calls are TRBV3-1 (or the pseudogene TRBV3-2) and TRBJ2-5; a possible D gene is TRBD2 (6 bases). Germline values: CDR1 LGHDT, CDR2 YNNKEL (reference sequence). This CDR3 is built from 16 residues. V gave up 0 bases and J gave up 8 bases, with 19 bases separating them. DNA of the CDR3: TGTGCCAGCAGCCAAGATGCCCCCGGGGGTGGTTACACCCAGTACTTC. This translates into CASSQDAPGGGYTQYF.

V and J are TRBV7-9 and TRBJ2-7, with 8 bases identical to TRBD2. This CDR3 has 14 amino acids. Germline-derived CDR1 and CDR2 are SEHNR and FQNEAQ (reference sequence). J lost 1 base, V lost 5 bases, and 4 bases had no gene match. The CDR3 protein is CASSASGSSYEQYF. Written as DNA, the CDR3 is TGTGCCAGCAGCGCTAGCGGGTCTTCCTACGAGCAGTACTTC. Combining the CDR3 with reference TRBV7-9 and TRBJ2-7 gives the whole variable domain DTGVSQNPRHKITKRGQNVTFRCDPISEHNRLYWYRQTLGQGPEFLTYFQNEAQLEKSRLLSDRFSAERPKGSFSTLEIQRTEQGDSAMYLCASSASGSSYEQYFGPGTRLTVT.

The chain links TRBV4-2 to TRBJ1-2, with 8 bases aligning to TRBD1. Germline values: CDR1 LGHNA, CDR2 YNFKEQ. This CDR3 is 15 amino acids long. The J segment lost 8 bases and the V segment lost 4 bases, leaving 12 bases of the junction unmatched. The CDR3 sequence is CASSPQTGAIGGYTF. Written as DNA, the CDR3 is TGTGCCAGCAGCCCCCAGACAGGGGCTATCGGGGGCTACACCTTC.

The J gene is TRBJ2-2, the V gene TRBV5-1, with 9 bases aligning to TRBD1. The CDR3 is 15 amino acids. Looked up from germline, CDR1 is SGHRS and CDR2 is YFSETQ. After removal of 4 bases from V and 3 bases from J, the junction contained 4 bases not matched to a gene. The CDR3 region has the DNA TGCGCCAGCAGCGTGGGACAGGGCGACACCGGGGAGCTGTTTTTT. This encodes CASSVGQGDTGELFF.

The rearrangement joins TRBV6-2 or TRBV6-3 to TRBJ2-7; TRBD2 aligns across 7 bases. V was pared by 5 bases and J by 3 bases, with 4 bases of the junction left unmatched. Germline V gene sequence: CDR1 MNHEY, CDR2 SVGEGT. There are 13 residues in the CDR3. The CDR3 DNA sequence: TGTGCCAGCAGTCCAGGACTAGTCTACGAGCAGTACTTC. Translated, it gives CASSPGLVYEQYF.

The chain links TRBV27 to TRBJ2-1, with 7 bases aligning to TRBD2. The germline gives CDR1 MNHEY, CDR2 SMNVEV (reference sequence). V gave up 10 bases and J gave up 4 bases; unmatched junction bases: 10. The CDR3 is made up of 14 amino acids. CDR3 bases: TGTGCCATCAGGCGTAGCGGGTTGTACAATGAGCAGTTCTTC. Translated: CAIRRSGLYNEQFF.

The V and J genes are TRBV2 and TRBJ1-1; perhaps TRBD1 as D (6 bases). The CDR3 covers 15 residues. Germline CDR1 reads SNHLY; CDR2 reads FYNNEI. V lost 4 bases to trimming and J lost 1 base, with 13 bases between them. The CDR3 protein is CASSVGGGGNTEAFF. CDR3 in DNA: TGTGCCAGCAGTGTAGGGGGAGGGGGGAACACTGAAGCTTTCTTT.

The rearrangement uses TRBV11-2 and TRBJ2-1; D might be TRBD1 (6 bases). The CDR3 has 13 residues. Trimming took off 4 bases at V and 8 bases at J, with 12 bases between the two ends. CDR1 is SGHAT and CDR2 is FQNNGV in the germline V gene. CDR3 protein: CASSYRVWDEQFF. CDR3 sequence (DNA): TGTGCCAGCAGCTACAGGGTTTGGGATGAGCAGTTCTTC.

This chain links TRBV6-5 with TRBJ1-4; no firm D call. This CDR3 is 15 amino acids long. Looked up from germline, CDR1 is MNHEY and CDR2 is SVGAGI. V lost 2 bases, J lost 6 bases, and 13 bases lay in between. The CDR3 sequence: CASSYQDEGYEKLFF. The CDR3 nucleotides are TGTGCCAGCAGTTACCAGGATGAGGGTTATGAAAAACTGTTTTTT.

The chain links TRBV7-3 to TRBJ2-3, with D possibly being TRBD2 (6 bases). Per germline, CDR1 SGHTA and CDR2 FQGTGA. The CDR3 loop spans 16 amino acids. V gave up 1 base and J gave up 5 bases, with 16 bases separating them. CDR3 in DNA: TGTGCCAGCAGCTTAAGTGGGGTACTAGCAAGAGATACGCAGTATTTT. This codes for CASSLSGVLARDTQYF.

The chain employs TRBV5-1 and TRBJ2-5; no firm D call. The CDR3 sequence is 13 residues long. The ends were cut back, 3 bases at V and 2 bases at J, with 8 bases in the middle. Germline CDR1 SGHRS, CDR2 YFSETQ. In DNA, the CDR3 is TGCGCCAGCAGCTCGCAGGTACAAGAGACCCAGTACTTC. Protein product: CASSSQVQETQYF.

The chain has TRBV7-9 and TRBJ2-3; tentative D call: TRBD2 (5 bases). The length of the CDR3 is 17 residues. V was cut by 7 bases and J by 2 bases, with 22 bases left in between. Germline V gene data show CDR1 as SEHNR and CDR2 as FQNEAQ (reference sequence). In DNA, the CDR3 is TGTGCCAGCAAGGTCTGGGGAGCAGCCTCGGACACAGATACGCAGTATTTT. Protein: CASKVWGAASDTDTQYF.

The chain uses TRBV13 and TRBJ2-5, with 7 bases identical to TRBD1. V gave up 5 bases and J gave up 5 bases; unmatched junction bases: 8. CDR3 length: 14 residues. CDR1 and CDR2 (germline): PRHDT, FYEKMQ (reference sequence). CDR3 region: CASSGDRAGETQYF. In nucleotides, the CDR3 is TGTGCCAGCAGCGGAGACAGGGCCGGCGAGACCCAGTACTTC. The full variable domain, in which reference TRBV13 and TRBJ2-5 provide the parts outside the CDR3, is AAGVIQSPRHLIKEKRETATLKCYPIPRHDTVYWYQQGPGQDPQFLISFYEKMQSDKGSIPDRFSAQQFSDYHSELNMSSLELGDSALYFCASSGDRAGETQYFGPGTRLLVL.

V is TRBV24-1 and J is TRBJ2-1; 9 bases line up with TRBD1. J was trimmed by 8 bases and V by 4 bases; bases with no gene match: 5. The CDR3 runs to 14 residues. Per germline, CDR1 KGHDR and CDR2 SFDVKD. CDR3 in DNA: TGTGCCACCAGTGAGGTGACAGGGGGACATGAGCAGTTCTTC. Translating gives CATSEVTGGHEQFF.

V and J are TRBV19 and TRBJ2-7, with TRBD1 matching over 7 bases. The CDR3 extends over 15 amino acids. Trimming cost V 6 bases and J 3 bases; bases outside gene matches: 11. The germline V gene has CDR1 LNHDA and CDR2 SQIVND (reference sequence). In DNA, the CDR3 is TGTGCCAGTAGGAGACAGGGCCGTGGGGGCTACGAGCAGTACTTC. Translating it yields CASRRQGRGGYEQYF. Full variable domain (rest looked up from reference TRBV19 and TRBJ2-7): DGGITQSPKYLFRKEGQNVTLSCEQNLNHDAMYWYRQDPGQGLRLIYYSQIVNDFQKGDIAEGYSVSREKKESFPLTVTSAQKNPTAFYLCASRRQGRGGYEQYFGPGTRLTVT.

This chain connects TRBV10-1 to TRBJ1-4; D unclear. The V gene lost 0 bases and the J gene lost 3 bases, with 8 bases spanning the gap. This CDR3 has 15 residues. The germline V gene has CDR1 WNHNN and CDR2 SYGVQD (reference sequence). CDR3 sequence (DNA): TGCGCCAGCAGTGAGTCTAGTGTTCCTAATGAAAAACTGTTTTTT. Its translation is CASSESSVPNEKLFF.

A word on this clone: An end of the junction does not agree with germline; a read error may underlie this. This sequence joins TRBV7-9 and TRBJ2-7, with TRBD1 matching over 9 bases. This CDR3 comprises 12 residues. Germline V gives CDR1 SEHNR, CDR2 FQNEAQ (reference sequence). The CDR3 reads CASSLEDRGQDF. The CDR3 DNA follows: TGTGCCAGCAGCTTAGAGGACAGGGGTCAGGACTTC.

V and J are TRBV30 and TRBJ1-1, with TRBD1 identical over 8 bases. This CDR3 is built from 13 residues. Looked up from germline, CDR1 is GTSNPN and CDR2 is SVGIG (reference sequence). V was clipped by 2 bases and J by 8 bases; unmatched bases: 7. The chain's CDR3 is CAWSRQGAGEAFF. The DNA for the CDR3 is TGTGCCTGGAGTCGGCAGGGGGCTGGGGAAGCTTTCTTT.

V and J are TRBV11-2 and TRBJ2-5; D may be TRBD2 (5 bases). Germline V gene data show CDR1 as SGHAT and CDR2 as FQNNGV. This CDR3 is 14 amino acids long. The ends were cut back, 1 base at V and 4 bases at J, with 10 bases in the middle. In nucleotides, the CDR3 is TGTGCCAGCAGCTTAGCCCCCGGACTAGAGACCCAGTACTTC. Amino acid sequence: CASSLAPGLETQYF.

This clone came up once. The gene calls are TRBV5-1 and TRBJ1-1; 9 bases match TRBD1. The CDR3 length is 18 residues. Per germline, CDR1 SGHRS and CDR2 YFSETQ. Trimming at V came to 2 bases and at J to 0 bases, leaving 11 bases not matched to a gene. The chain's CDR3 is CASSFGRGQGRLNTEAFF. The CDR3, as DNA: TGCGCCAGCAGCTTCGGCCGGGGACAGGGAAGATTGAACACTGAAGCTTTCTTT.

With regard to this clone: The junction departs from the called germline gene at one end, perhaps through a read error. The chain combines TRBV20-1 with TRBJ2-7; D is perhaps TRBD2 (5 bases). This CDR3 is built from 11 residues. Germline loops: CDR1 DFQATT, CDR2 SNEGSKA (reference sequence). CDR3 DNA sequence: TGCAGTGCTAGAGATCTAGTGAGGGTGGACTTC. Amino acid sequence: CSARDLVRVDF.

The chain couples TRBV6-6 to TRBJ1-4, with a tentative D call TRBD1 (6 bases). The germline V and J ends were trimmed by 6 bases and 5 bases, with 19 bases remaining between them. In germline, CDR1 is MNHNY, CDR2 SVGAGI (reference sequence). This CDR3 contains 16 residues. CDR3 region: CASRTGTGYSNEKLFF. The DNA for the CDR3 is TGTGCCAGCAGAACCGGTACAGGGTACTCAAATGAAAAACTGTTTTTT.

V gene TRBV2 combines with J gene TRBJ2-5, with 8 positions matching TRBD1. The J segment lost 5 bases and the V segment lost 7 bases, leaving 15 bases of the junction unmatched. In germline, CDR1 is SNHLY, CDR2 FYNNEI. The CDR3 sequence is 16 residues long. CDR3 loop: CASTEQGVARPETQYF. CDR3 bases: TGTGCCAGCACCGAACAGGGGGTCGCGCGGCCCGAGACCCAGTACTTC.

The genes are TRBV11-2 and TRBJ2-1, with 10 bases aligning to TRBD2. Germline trimming cut 5 bases from V and 9 bases from J; bases unmatched to any gene: 13. The CDR3 loop spans 16 amino acids. CDR1 SGHAT and CDR2 FQNNGV come from the germline V gene. This CDR3 reads CASSKNPSGSPGEQFF. The CDR3 DNA reads TGTGCCAGCAGCAAAAATCCTAGCGGGAGTCCTGGTGAGCAGTTCTTC.